This is a list of T cell receptor beta chains from one sample in a study of cytomegalovirus exposure and HLA in healthy donors. Some clones are missing from TCRdb's copy, which holds only in-frame ones; the method was immunoSEQ multiplex PCR. The data contain about 120,000 clones, roughly 80% of them singletons. The sample consisted of PBMCs. The receptors here all came from a female donor in good health and CMV-seronegative. The CDR3 runs from the conserved cysteine through the conserved F or W. The D gene is left open where the match is weak. Rows may omit the clone size; those that give it use once, few, many or a size class.

clone_size d_call j_call v_call cdr3_length cdr3_aa cdr3_nt
- TRBD2 TRBJ2-1 TRBV5-6 15 CASSLTLAGSLGVFF TGTGCCAGCAGCTTGACCCTAGCGGGTAGTTTGGGGGTGTTCTTC
- TRBD2 TRBJ2-1 TRBV9 16 CASSVDPSGAYNEQFF TGTGCCAGCAGCGTAGATCCTAGCGGGGCCTACAATGAGCAGTTCTTC
- TRBD2 TRBJ2-1 TRBV6-1 11 CASRSGAEQFF TGTGCCAGCCGTAGCGGGGCGGAGCAGTTCTTC
- TRBD2 TRBJ2-7 TRBV18 19 CASSQGGRQTGTSPYEQYF TGTGCCAGCTCACAGGGGGGAAGACAGACCGGGACTAGCCCCTACGAGCAGTACTTC
- TRBD2 TRBJ2-7 TRBV19 16 CASSGQVAAGVFEQYF TGTGCCAGTAGTGGCCAGGTTGCAGCGGGAGTCTTCGAGCAGTACTTC
once TRBD2 TRBJ2-7 TRBV15 14 CATSTGSGGYEQYF TGTGCCACCAGCACGGGTAGCGGGGGCTACGAGCAGTACTTC
- - TRBJ2-2 TRBV28 14 CASTRFTGAGELFF TGTGCCAGCACCCGATTTACGGGTGCCGGGGAGCTGTTTTTT
- - TRBJ2-7 TRBV6-5 14 CASSYSSSFYEQYF TGTGCCAGCAGTTACTCCTCTAGCTTCTACGAGCAGTACTTC
- - TRBJ1-2 TRBV29-1 15 CSVDFLGQNNYGYTF TGCAGCGTTGATTTTCTTGGGCAGAATAACTATGGCTACACCTTC
- - TRBJ2-6 TRBV29-1 13 CSVDIGGANGLTF TGCAGCGTTGATATTGGTGGGGCCAACGGCCTGACTTTC
- TRBD2 TRBJ2-5 TRBV5-4 16 CASSLVGTSGRETQYF TGTGCCAGCAGCTTGGTGGGGACTAGCGGTAGGGAGACCCAGTACTTC
- TRBD2 TRBJ2-1 TRBV18 20 CASSPRASGRAEAANNEQFF TGTGCCAGCTCACCACGGGCTAGCGGGAGGGCCGAGGCGGCCAACAATGAGCAGTTCTTC
- - TRBJ1-5 TRBV28 14 CASGGPRSNQPQHF TGTGCCAGCGGGGGCCCGCGTTCCAATCAGCCCCAGCATTTT
- - TRBJ2-6 TRBV5-1 16 CASGPGGSAGANGLTF TGCGCCAGCGGACCCGGGGGATCCGCCGGGGCCAACGGCCTGACTTTC
- TRBD2 TRBJ2-1 TRBV15 17 CATSRTEPGLAYNEQFF TGTGCCACCAGCAGAACCGAGCCGGGACTAGCGTACAATGAGCAGTTCTTC
- TRBD1 TRBJ2-7 TRBV6-1 15 CASRGLGQGSYEQYF TGTGCCAGCAGGGGCCTGGGACAGGGGTCCTACGAGCAGTACTTC
- - TRBJ1-1 TRBV5-4 13 CASSLSRTEKAFF TGTGCCAGCAGCTTATCGAGGACTGAGAAAGCTTTCTTT
- - TRBJ1-1 TRBV7-9 12 CATGTLNTEAFF TGTGCTACCGGGACATTGAACACTGAAGCTTTCTTT
- - TRBJ1-1 TRBV5-1 15 CASSVGRGARTEAFF TGCGCCAGCAGCGTGGGGCGGGGGGCGCGGACTGAAGCTTTCTTT
- TRBD2 TRBJ2-2 TRBV7-9 15 CASTGLAVNTGELFF TGTGCCAGCACGGGACTAGCGGTGAACACCGGGGAGCTGTTTTTT
- - TRBJ1-3 TRBV4-1 19 CASSPAGHSLLSAGNTIYF TGCGCCAGCAGCCCGGCCGGACATTCGTTGCTATCCGCTGGAAACACCATATATTTT
- - TRBJ1-6 TRBV7-2 15 CASSLVSGRDSPLHF TGTGCCAGCAGCTTAGTTTCAGGGAGGGATTCACCCCTCCACTTT
- TRBD2 TRBJ2-1 TRBV7-3 16 CASSPQAGVLGNEQFF TGTGCCAGCAGCCCCCAAGCGGGAGTCCTCGGCAATGAGCAGTTCTTC
- TRBD2 TRBJ2-3 TRBV4-1 18 CASSQLDLGLAGRDTQYF TGCGCCAGCAGCCAACTGGACCTGGGACTAGCGGGCAGAGATACGCAGTATTTT
- TRBD1 TRBJ1-5 TRBV7-3 15 CASSGGTGDNQPQHF TGTGCCAGCAGCGGAGGGACAGGTGACAATCAGCCCCAGCATTTT
few - TRBJ1-1 TRBV11-1 13 CASSFTRNTEAFF TGTGCCAGCAGCTTCACCAGGAACACTGAAGCTTTCTTT
- - TRBJ2-2 TRBV15 16 CATSEGGGHDTGELFF TGTGCCACCAGCGAAGGAGGGGGCCACGACACCGGGGAGCTGTTTTTT
- - TRBJ2-2 TRBV28 13 CASRTANTGELFF TGTGCCAGCCGGACAGCCAACACCGGGGAGCTGTTTTTT
- TRBD1 TRBJ2-7 TRBV7-6 14 CASSPRTGGNEQYF TGTGCCAGCAGCCCTCGGACAGGGGGAAACGAGCAGTACTTC
few TRBD2 TRBJ2-7 TRBV18 16 CASSEGLAGGRGEQYF TGTGCCAGCTCAGAAGGACTAGCGGGGGGCCGGGGCGAGCAGTACTTC
- TRBD2 TRBJ2-1 TRBV6-5 16 CASSSGSGREKDEQFF TGTGCCAGCAGTTCCGGTAGCGGGAGGGAGAAGGATGAGCAGTTCTTC
- - TRBJ2-7 TRBV5-4 14 CASSFGSNRYEQYF TGTGCCAGCAGCTTCGGTAGTAATCGGTACGAGCAGTACTTC
- - TRBJ2-4 TRBV27 15 CASSLRGTAKNSQYF TGTGCCAGCAGTTTAAGGGGGACGGCCAAAAACAGTCAGTACTTC
- TRBD1 TRBJ2-5 TRBV27 14 CASSSWDRQETQYF TGTGCCAGCAGTAGCTGGGACAGGCAAGAGACCCAGTACTTC
- TRBD2 TRBJ2-3 TRBV7-9 15 CASSDWRESTDTQYF TGTGCCAGCAGCGATTGGCGGGAGAGCACAGATACGCAGTATTTT
- - TRBJ1-2 TRBV30 11 CAWEGSGGYTF TGTGCCTGGGAGGGATCCGGCGGCTACACCTTC
- - TRBJ2-2 TRBV19 16 CASSVGRQRRAGELFF TGTGCCAGTAGTGTCGGGAGACAGCGGAGGGCCGGGGAGCTGTTTTTT
- - TRBJ2-7 TRBV5-1 13 CASSLGQGHEQYF TGCGCCAGCAGCTTGGGGCAGGGCCACGAGCAGTACTTC
- - TRBJ1-2 TRBV20-1 11 CSARTPYGYTF TGCAGTGCAAGGACACCCTATGGCTACACCTTC
- - TRBJ2-7 TRBV9 13 CASSVGQDYEQYF TGTGCCAGCAGCGTAGGACAAGATTACGAGCAGTACTTC
- - TRBJ2-7 TRBV11-3 13 CASSPNRVGEQYF TGTGCCAGCAGCCCCAACAGGGTAGGCGAGCAGTACTTC
once - TRBJ1-5 TRBV10-3 15 CAISESIHSNQPQHF TGTGCCATCAGTGAGTCGATACATAGCAATCAGCCCCAGCATTTT
- - TRBJ2-5 TRBV4-1 12 CASSHVQETQYF TGCGCCAGCAGCCACGTTCAAGAGACCCAGTACTTC
- TRBD1 TRBJ1-2 TRBV6-5 13 CASNKGTGRGYTF TGTGCCAGCAATAAGGGGACAGGGCGCGGCTACACCTTC
once - TRBJ1-5 TRBV27 15 CASTSETGPYQPQHF TGTGCCAGCACTTCCGAAACAGGGCCTTATCAGCCCCAGCATTTT
- TRBD1 TRBJ1-2 TRBV7-2 14 CASSANRGNYGYTF TGTGCCAGCAGCGCGAACAGGGGTAACTATGGCTACACCTTC
- TRBD1 TRBJ2-3 TRBV29-1 14 CSVNPQGLADTQYF TGCAGCGTTAATCCACAGGGGTTGGCAGATACGCAGTATTTT
- - TRBJ1-5 TRBV7-9 14 CASSSVDSNQPQHF TGTGCCAGCAGCTCCGTAGATAGCAATCAGCCCCAGCATTTT
- TRBD1 TRBJ2-7 TRBV28 15 CASSSGGTGSYEQYF TGTGCCAGCAGTTCTGGTGGGACAGGGTCCTACGAGCAGTACTTC
- TRBD2 TRBJ2-3 TRBV4-1 18 CASSQGQRRGSSTDTQYF TGCGCCAGCAGCCAAGGTCAACGGCGGGGGTCTAGCACAGATACGCAGTATTTT
- - TRBJ2-5 TRBV2 14 CASILDFSRETQYF TGTGCCAGCATTCTGGACTTCTCGAGAGAGACCCAGTACTTC
few - TRBJ2-3 TRBV7-2 13 CASSLRGADTQYF TGTGCCAGCAGCCTACGCGGGGCGGATACGCAGTATTTT
- - TRBJ2-1 TRBV11-2 15 CASSLAGSSYNEQFF TGTGCCAGCAGCTTAGCGGGGAGCTCCTACAATGAGCAGTTCTTC
- - TRBJ2-7 TRBV4-1 13 CASSQTLVDEQYF TGCGCCAGCAGCCAAACTCTAGTAGACGAGCAGTACTTC
- TRBD2 TRBJ2-7 TRBV5-1 16 CASSSKTGTSGYEQYF TGCGCCAGCAGCTCGAAAACCGGGACTAGCGGCTACGAGCAGTACTTC
- - TRBJ2-3 TRBV28 13 CASSITGTDTQYF TGTGCCAGCAGTATTACAGGGACAGATACGCAGTATTTT